The T cell receptor beta chain under discussion was sequenced for a study of blood T cell repertoires in COVID-19. Across the study: Sites in the United States, Italy and Spain provided acute and convalescent COVID-19 samples. From T cells, B-cell-depleted T cells, or PBMCs came the material, which was cDNA or gDNA.

Original processing methods: From reference gene primer amplification, estimates of nucleated cell counts were derived. Some clones are missing from TCRdb's copy, which holds only in-frame ones; the method was immunoSEQ multiplex PCR. V, J and clone size were drawn from that table, and D and trimming were deduced from the DNA. The sample records 100,000 to 150,000 clones, 81% being singletons. CDR1 is SGHTA, CDR2 FQGNSA, per germline. V lost 8 bases and J 0 bases, leaving 8 bases between the germline ends. The length of the CDR3 is 12 residues. Sequencing was done on a sample of peripheral blood. J is TRBJ2-7 and V is TRBV7-2; D unclear. The clonotype originates from a woman aged 55-69 years with active or convalescent COVID-19. CDR3 bases: TGTGCCAGCGGGCAGACCTCCTACGAGCAGTACTTC. Amino acids: CASGQTSYEQYF. Full variable domain (remainder filled in from reference TRBV7-2 and TRBJ2-7): GAGVSQSPSNKVTEKGKDVELRCDPISGHTALYWYRQSLGQGLEFLIYFQGNSAPDKSGLPSDRFSAERTGGSVSTLTIQRTQQEDSAVYLCASGQTSYEQYFGPGTRLTVT.